Presented here are 28 T cell receptor beta chains from one specimen sequenced in a study of blood T cell repertoires in COVID-19. Libraries were prepared by immunoSEQ multiplex PCR; TCRdb keeps only in-frame clonotypes and omits some of them. The sample yields 70,000 to 80,000 clones, 70% to 90% seen once. Sequenced material: peripheral blood. All receptors come from a human donor in a cohort sampled during active COVID-19.

This rearrangement joins TRBV9 to TRBJ2-3, with a possible D match to TRBD1 (6 bases). Germline CDR1 SGDLS, CDR2 YYNGEE. The CDR3 loop spans 16 amino acids. The V end was cut by 3 bases, the J end by 6 bases, with 20 bases between. The chain's CDR3 is CASSASPLPGQDTQYF. The CDR3, as DNA: TGTGCCAGCAGCGCCTCCCCACTGCCAGGACAGGATACGCAGTATTTT.

The CDR3 nucleotides read TGTGCCAGCAGCACACGACTAGCGGGGGGCACAGATACGCAGTATTTT. This translates into CASSTRLAGGTDTQYF. The gene calls are TRBV9 and TRBJ2-3; 12 bases map to TRBD2. CDR1 and CDR2 (germline): SGDLS, YYNGEE. Unmatched junction bases numbered 4, after V lost 4 bases and J lost 1 base. This CDR3 has 16 residues.

The chain is built from TRBV28 and TRBJ1-6; weak D call: TRBD1 (5 bases). Germline V gives CDR1 MDHEN, CDR2 SYDVKM. Deletions cut 3 bases from V and 4 bases from J, with 7 bases between. The CDR3 covers 14 residues. The CDR3 protein is CASSLTDYNSPLHF. In DNA form, the CDR3 reads TGTGCCAGCAGTTTGACAGATTATAATTCACCCCTCCACTTT.

J is TRBJ2-2 and V is TRBV14; D may be TRBD1 (5 bases). The germline gives CDR1 SGHDN, CDR2 FVKESK. The CDR3 is 15 amino acids. V lost 6 bases and J lost 3, with 14 bases in between. The CDR3 DNA sequence: TGTGCCAGCAGAATTGGGCAGGGCTACACCGGGGAGCTGTTTTTT. This codes for CASRIGQGYTGELFF.

The chain uses TRBV30 and TRBJ2-2; tentative D call: TRBD2 (5 bases). V lost 5 bases and J lost 6, with 13 bases in between. The CDR3 runs to 13 residues. Germline assignment: CDR1 GTSNPN and CDR2 SVGIG (reference sequence). CDR3 in DNA: TGTGCCTGGGCGAAGACTACTGCCGGGGAGCTGTTTTTT. It encodes CAWAKTTAGELFF.

This clone was found once. The chain combines TRBV6-1 with TRBJ1-6; D uncertain. The CDR3 spans 19 residues. CDR1 is MNHNS, CDR2 SASEGT, per germline. V was trimmed by 0 bases and J by 4 bases, leaving 19 bases between them. The CDR3, as DNA: TGTGCCAGCAGTGAAGCGCTTCAGAGGTACCGCGGGTATAATTCACCCCTCCACTTT. Amino acid sequence: CASSEALQRYRGYNSPLHF.

The rearrangement links TRBV6-4 to TRBJ1-1; D perhaps matches TRBD1 (5 bases). The V end was cut by 4 bases, the J end by 4 bases, with 10 bases between. The length of the CDR3 is 13 residues. Germline CDR1 reads MRHNA; CDR2 reads SNTAGT. CDR3 bases: TGTGCCAGCAGTGTCGGAAGGGGCACTGAAGCTTTCTTT. Protein sequence: CASSVGRGTEAFF.

This clone was counted only a few times. V usage is TRBV29-1 and J usage is TRBJ1-1, with 10 bases that match TRBD1. This CDR3 has 13 amino acids. The germline CDR1 and CDR2 sequences are SQVTM and ANQGSEA. The V segment lost 7 bases and the J segment 5 bases; nucleotides outside the gene matches: 7. CDR3 protein: CSGRDRGGTEAFF. The CDR3 nucleotides read TGCAGCGGCCGGGACAGGGGAGGTACTGAAGCTTTCTTT.

The V and J genes are TRBV11-2 and TRBJ2-1, with D possibly TRBD2 on 6 matching bases. The CDR3 has 13 amino acids. The V gene lost 1 base and the J gene lost 6 bases, with 7 bases spanning the gap. Germline V gene sequence: CDR1 SGHAT, CDR2 FQNNGV. The DNA for the CDR3 is TGTGCCAGCAGCTTAGTACTAGCCAATGAGCAGTTCTTC. Its protein is CASSLVLANEQFF.

This clone showed up just once. J is TRBJ1-6 and V is TRBV11-2; tentative D call: TRBD1 (6 bases). Per the germline V gene, CDR1 is SGHAT and CDR2 is FQNNGV. There are 17 residues in the CDR3. Trimming removed 6 bases from V and 0 bases from J, with 15 bases in between. Here the CDR3 DNA reads TGTGCCAGCAGAATTCGAGACAGGAGCTCCTATAATTCACCCCTCCACTTT. Translation: CASRIRDRSSYNSPLHF.

V gene TRBV7-2 combines with J gene TRBJ2-3, with 8 nucleotides matching TRBD2. The CDR3 runs to 16 residues. The V gene end was trimmed by 1 base and the J gene end by 4 bases; junction bases not matched to a gene: 7. In germline, CDR1 is SGHTA, CDR2 FQGNSA. DNA of the CDR3: TGTGCCAGCAGCTTAGTAGGAGCGGGGGCTGCAGATACGCAGTATTTT. This gives the protein CASSLVGAGAADTQYF.

The V and J genes are TRBV19 and TRBJ1-2, with no clear D. CDR1 and CDR2 from the germline V gene are LNHDA and SQIVND (reference sequence). The length of the CDR3 is 12 residues. V shed 3 bases and J shed 12 bases, with 14 bases lying between them. The CDR3 is CASSIGRGMDTF. The CDR3 DNA follows: TGTGCCAGTAGTATTGGCAGAGGGATGGACACCTTC.

V gene TRBV24-1 combines with J gene TRBJ1-5; weak D call: TRBD1 (6 bases). This CDR3 is 15 amino acids long. Looked up from germline, CDR1 is KGHDR and CDR2 is SFDVKD. The ends were cut back, 7 bases at V and 3 bases at J, with 15 bases in the middle. The chain's CDR3 is CATSRGLSSNQPQHF. The CDR3 nucleotides read TGTGCCACCAGCAGGGGCTTAAGTTCCAATCAGCCCCAGCATTTT.

Here the CDR3 reads CAWSGGLGPYEQYF. The CDR3 nucleotides read TGTGCCTGGAGTGGAGGACTAGGCCCCTACGAGCAGTACTTC. The gene calls are TRBV30 and TRBJ2-7; 7 nucleotides match TRBD2. CDR3 size: 14 residues. The trim removed 1 base at V and 2 bases at J, leaving 5 bases unmatched. Germline CDR1 is GTSNPN and CDR2 is SVGIG (reference sequence).

The chain carries TRBV15 and TRBJ2-4; a possible D gene is TRBD2 (7 bases). V dropped 0 bases and J dropped 3 bases, with 12 bases sitting between them. The CDR3 loop spans 16 amino acids. The germline gives CDR1 LNHNV, CDR2 YYDKDF (reference sequence). The CDR3 DNA is TGTGCCACCAGCAGAGAGAGGGGGGGAGGCAAAAACATTCAGTACTTC. It yields the protein CATSRERGGGKNIQYF.

The chain carries TRBV2 and TRBJ1-1, with D perhaps matching TRBD1 (5 bases). V was trimmed by 6 bases and J by 1 base, leaving 12 bases between them. The CDR3 consists of 14 residues. CDR1 and CDR2 from the germline V gene are SNHLY and FYNNEI. CDR3 bases: TGTGCCAGCAGGTACAATCAGGGGAACACTGAAGCTTTCTTT. As protein: CASRYNQGNTEAFF. The entire variable domain, with the rest obtained from reference TRBV2 and TRBJ1-1, is as follows: EPEVTQTPSHQVTQMGQEVILRCVPISNHLYFYWYRQILGQKVEFLVSFYNNEISEKSEIFDDQFSVERPDGSNFTLKIRSTKLEDSAMYFCASRYNQGNTEAFFGQGTRLTVV.

This clone was observed a handful of times. The CDR3, as DNA: TGCGCCAGCAGCAGTGACAGGGCGGACACTGAAGCTTTCTTT. It encodes CASSSDRADTEAFF. The chain joins TRBV5-1 to TRBJ1-1, with 7 bases identical to TRBD1. The CDR3 covers 14 residues. The V segment lost 4 bases and the J segment 3 bases; nucleotides outside the gene matches: 6. CDR1 and CDR2 from the germline V gene are SGHRS and YFSETQ.

The rearrangement links TRBV3-1 (or the pseudogene TRBV3-2) to TRBJ2-7, with D unresolved. Germline loops: CDR1 LGHDT, CDR2 YNNKEL (reference sequence). The CDR3 sequence is 17 residues long. The V end was cut by 8 bases, the J end by 1 base, with 24 bases between. CDR3 DNA: TGTGCCAGCCCCCCTTTCAGAGGCCACACCGCTTCCTACGAGCAGTACTTC. Protein product: CASPPFRGHTASYEQYF.

The CDR3 spells CASSPGQTNYGYTF. DNA for the CDR3: TGTGCCAGCAGCCCGGGACAGACAAACTATGGCTACACCTTC. The chain is built from TRBV5-4 and TRBJ1-2; 7 nucleotides line up with TRBD1. V lost 4 bases and J lost 2; bases outside the gene matches: 5. Germline loops: CDR1 SGHNT, CDR2 YYREEE (reference sequence). This CDR3 contains 14 residues.

This chain connects TRBV7-3 to TRBJ2-1; no firm D call. The CDR3 length is 13 residues. V was cut by 6 bases and J by 4 bases, with 10 bases left in between. Per germline, CDR1 SGHTA and CDR2 FQGTGA. The CDR3 spells CASRLPGYNEQFF. CDR3 DNA: TGTGCCAGCAGGTTACCCGGTTACAATGAGCAGTTCTTC.

The CDR3 nucleotides read TGTGCCAGCAGTTTTGTCGTTGGAGGGTCCAATCAGCCCCAGCATTTT. Protein sequence: CASSFVVGGSNQPQHF. The rearrangement links TRBV28 to TRBJ1-5; the D is unclear. Deletions cut 3 bases from V and 3 bases from J, with 15 bases between. This CDR3 contains 16 residues. The germline V gene encodes CDR1 MDHEN and CDR2 SYDVKM.

For the CDR3, the DNA is TGTGCCAGCAGTTACTCGGTACGGGGCTCTGGAAACACCATATATTTT. It is translated as CASSYSVRGSGNTIYF. V is TRBV6-5 and J is TRBJ1-3; D is unclear. The CDR3 runs to 16 residues. V lost 0 bases, J lost 0 bases, and 9 bases lay in between. CDR1 and CDR2 (germline): MNHEY, SVGAGI.

J is TRBJ2-7 and V is TRBV5-4, with 8 bases identical to TRBD2. Trimming took 0 bases from V and 1 from J; bases not matched to a gene: 12. The length of the CDR3 is 18 residues. CDR1 SGHNT and CDR2 YYREEE come from the germline V gene (reference sequence). The CDR3 loop is CASSLARKGGGLSYEQYF. The CDR3 coding sequence is TGTGCCAGCAGCTTGGCCAGAAAGGGCGGGGGGTTATCCTACGAGCAGTACTTC.

J is TRBJ2-3 and V is TRBV9, with TRBD2 matching 11 bases. CDR3 length equals 15 residues. With V trimmed by 3 bases and J by 4 bases, 4 bases remained unmatched. Germline CDR1 and CDR2: SGDLS and YYNGEE. Written as DNA, the CDR3 is TGTGCCAGCAGCGATAGCGGGGGGGTCGCAGATACGCAGTATTTT. Protein sequence: CASSDSGGVADTQYF.

This clone was found once. The chain combines TRBV18 with TRBJ1-1; 8 nucleotides align to TRBD1. Germline V gene data show CDR1 as KGHSH and CDR2 as LQKENI. The CDR3 extends over 15 amino acids. With 4 bases clipped from V and 5 bases from J, the junction kept 9 bases outside the gene matches. The CDR3 region has the DNA TGTGCCAGCTCACGACGGGACAGGAAGAGAACTGAAGCTTTCTTT. It is translated as CASSRRDRKRTEAFF.

This chain links TRBV6-7 with TRBJ2-2; maybe TRBD1 (5 bases). TRBV6-7 is sorted into the ORF group, with uncertain function. V dropped 7 bases and J dropped 2 bases, with 11 bases sitting between them. CDR3 length: 14 residues. In DNA, the CDR3 is TGTGCCAGCAAGGGGTTGATAAACACCGGGGAGCTGTTTTTT. Translating it yields CASKGLINTGELFF.

The V gene is TRBV11-2, the J gene TRBJ2-2, with D possibly being TRBD1 (6 bases). Germline CDR1 and CDR2: SGHAT and FQNNGV. Trimming stripped 0 bases from V and 3 bases from J, with 14 bases between. The CDR3 covers 17 residues. CDR3 protein: CASSLDYRTDYTGELFF. The CDR3 DNA follows: TGTGCCAGCAGCTTAGATTACAGGACAGACTACACCGGGGAGCTGTTTTTT.

This clone was counted between two and nine times. This chain links TRBV7-2 with TRBJ1-5; tentatively, D is TRBD1 (6 bases). The germline CDR1 and CDR2 sequences are SGHTA and FQGNSA. This CDR3 has 15 amino acids. The ends were cut back, 5 bases at V and 5 bases at J, with 16 bases in the middle. CDR3 amino acids: CASSPGGRVDQPQHF. The DNA of the CDR3 is TGTGCCAGCAGCCCGGGGGGCAGGGTCGATCAGCCCCAGCATTTT.